A single sample gave rise to the 10 T cell receptor beta chains below, sequenced in a study of shared clonotypes between healthy human individuals. Libraries were prepared by immunoSEQ multiplex PCR; TCRdb keeps only in-frame clonotypes and omits some of them. The sample shows fewer than 600,000 clones, about 85% of them seen only once. Specimen: PBMCs. The receptors come from a woman in her thirties or forties in good health. Some clones in this sample may be carry-over from other donors' samples.

This clone was observed once. V usage is TRBV5-1 and J usage is TRBJ2-7; D might be TRBD1 (6 bases). V lost 0 bases, J lost 6 bases, and 16 bases lay in between. The CDR3 runs 15 residues. The germline V gene encodes CDR1 SGHRS and CDR2 YFSETQ. In DNA form, the CDR3 reads TGCGCCAGCAGCTTGGCCCCAGGGGTCAGGGGCGAGCAGTACTTC. Translated, it gives CASSLAPGVRGEQYF.

V is TRBV7-9 and J is TRBJ1-2; D uncertain. Germline CDR1 is SEHNR and CDR2 is FQNEAQ (reference sequence). The CDR3 totals 12 residues. Trimming shortened V by 5 bases and J by 5 bases, and 9 bases separated the two germline ends. CDR3 DNA: TGTGCCAGCAGCCTCGACGGATATGGCTACACCTTC. This sequence encodes CASSLDGYGYTF.

A remark on this clone: This same CDR3 is encoded by further DNA sequences in the sample. The V and J genes are TRBV7-2 and TRBJ2-6, with D possibly TRBD2 on 6 matching bases. V lost 1 base to trimming and J lost 2 bases, with 6 bases between them. This CDR3 contains 15 residues. Looked up from germline, CDR1 is SGHTA and CDR2 is FQGNSA. As DNA, the CDR3 is TGTGCCAGCAGCTTAGGGGGGGCTGGGGCCAACGTCCTGACTTTC. Translated: CASSLGGAGANVLTF.

The gene calls are TRBV28 and TRBJ2-5, with 7 bases that match TRBD1. V lost 5 bases, J lost 4 bases, and 4 bases stayed unmatched. The CDR3 has 13 amino acids. Germline CDR1 reads MDHEN; CDR2 reads SYDVKM. The CDR3 protein is CASSRGLSETQYF. The DNA for the CDR3 is TGTGCCAGCAGTAGGGGGCTTTCAGAGACCCAGTACTTC.

J is TRBJ2-4 and V is TRBV5-4; TRBD2 is a possible D gene (5 bases). This CDR3 region has 14 residues. CDR1 and CDR2 (germline): SGHNT, YYREEE (reference sequence). Deletions cut 2 bases from V and 7 bases from J, with 13 bases between. As DNA, the CDR3 is TGTGCCAGCAGCTTAACTAGATCTGCGAACATTCAGTACTTC. Its translation: CASSLTRSANIQYF.

The J gene is TRBJ2-1, the V gene TRBV2, with unresolved D. Trimming took off 4 bases at V and 4 bases at J, with 14 bases between the two ends. In germline, CDR1 is SNHLY, CDR2 FYNNEI. CDR3 size: 15 residues. DNA for the CDR3: TGTGCCAGCAGTGTAAGTAACGGCCCATACAATGAGCAGTTCTTC. Protein product: CASSVSNGPYNEQFF.

In the case of this clone: Other DNA sequences of this sample code for an identical CDR3. The V gene is TRBV28, the J gene TRBJ1-5, with D unresolved. The CDR3 totals 16 residues. From germline, CDR1 is MDHEN and CDR2 SYDVKM. V lost 2 bases and J lost 0, with 11 bases in between. The DNA for the CDR3 is TGTGCCAGCAGTTTAACCTCGACCTATAGCAATCAGCCCCAGCATTTT. It specifies CASSLTSTYSNQPQHF.

The rearrangement links TRBV19 to TRBJ1-5, with a weak D call TRBD1 (6 bases). Germline CDR1 is LNHDA and CDR2 is SQIVND (reference sequence). The CDR3 has 16 amino acids. Deletions cut 3 bases from V and 6 bases from J, with 18 bases between. The CDR3 reads CASSMTWGQGSQPQHF. For the CDR3, the DNA is TGTGCCAGTAGTATGACTTGGGGACAAGGGAGTCAGCCCCAGCATTTT.

This rearrangement joins TRBV9 to TRBJ2-7; TRBD1 aligns across 12 bases. This CDR3 has 15 residues. The V segment lost 0 bases and the J segment 5 bases; nucleotides outside the gene matches: 3. Germline lookup yields CDR1 SGDLS and CDR2 YYNGEE. CDR3 region: CASSVAGTGGHEQYF. The CDR3 nucleotides are TGTGCCAGCAGCGTAGCTGGGACAGGGGGCCACGAGCAGTACTTC.

This chain's CDR3 is CASSLASGQETQYF. CDR3 DNA: TGTGCCAGCAGCTTAGCTAGCGGACAAGAGACCCAGTACTTC. This chain connects TRBV11-2 to TRBJ2-5, with 7 bases that match TRBD2. This CDR3 contains 14 residues. Germline CDR1 reads SGHAT; CDR2 reads FQNNGV. The V and J ends lost 1 base and 2 bases, in that order; junction bases with no gene match: 1.